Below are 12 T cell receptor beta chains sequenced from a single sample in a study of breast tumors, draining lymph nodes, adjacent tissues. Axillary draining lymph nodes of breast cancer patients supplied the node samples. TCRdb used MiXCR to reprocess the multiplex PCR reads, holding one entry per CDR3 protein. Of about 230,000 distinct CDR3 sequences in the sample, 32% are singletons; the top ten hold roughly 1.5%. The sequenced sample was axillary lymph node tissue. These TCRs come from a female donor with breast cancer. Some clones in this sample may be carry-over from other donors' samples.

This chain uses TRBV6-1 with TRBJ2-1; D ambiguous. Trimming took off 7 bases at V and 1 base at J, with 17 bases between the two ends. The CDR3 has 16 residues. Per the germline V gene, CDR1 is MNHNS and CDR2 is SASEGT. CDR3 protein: CASIRDPVSSYNEQFF. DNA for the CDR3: TGTGCCAGCATAAGAGACCCCGTATCGTCCTACAATGAGCAGTTCTTC.

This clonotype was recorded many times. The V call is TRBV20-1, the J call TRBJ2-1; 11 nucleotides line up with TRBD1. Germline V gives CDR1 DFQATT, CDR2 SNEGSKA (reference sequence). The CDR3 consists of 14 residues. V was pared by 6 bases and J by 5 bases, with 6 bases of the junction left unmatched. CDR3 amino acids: CSARGQGEDNEQFF. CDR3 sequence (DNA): TGCAGTGCCAGGGGACAGGGGGAGGACAATGAGCAGTTCTTC.

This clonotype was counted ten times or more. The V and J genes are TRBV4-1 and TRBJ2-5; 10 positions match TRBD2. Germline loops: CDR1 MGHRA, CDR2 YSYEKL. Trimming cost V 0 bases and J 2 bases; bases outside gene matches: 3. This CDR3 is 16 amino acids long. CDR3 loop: CASSQDLGLAQETQYF. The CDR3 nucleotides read TGCGCCAGCAGCCAAGACCTGGGACTAGCGCAAGAGACCCAGTACTTC.

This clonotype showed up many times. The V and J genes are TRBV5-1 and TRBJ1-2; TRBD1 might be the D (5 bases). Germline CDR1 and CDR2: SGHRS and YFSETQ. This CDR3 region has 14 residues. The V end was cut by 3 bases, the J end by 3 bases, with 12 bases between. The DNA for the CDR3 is TGCGCCAGCAGCTCTCTTGGAGGGGACTATGGCTACACCTTC. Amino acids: CASSSLGGDYGYTF.

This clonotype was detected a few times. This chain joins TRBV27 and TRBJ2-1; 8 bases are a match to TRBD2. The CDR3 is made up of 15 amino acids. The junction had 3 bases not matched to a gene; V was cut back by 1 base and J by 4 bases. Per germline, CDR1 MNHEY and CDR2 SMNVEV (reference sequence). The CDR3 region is CASSLWAGGYNEQFF. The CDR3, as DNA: TGTGCCAGCAGTTTATGGGCGGGAGGATACAATGAGCAGTTCTTC.

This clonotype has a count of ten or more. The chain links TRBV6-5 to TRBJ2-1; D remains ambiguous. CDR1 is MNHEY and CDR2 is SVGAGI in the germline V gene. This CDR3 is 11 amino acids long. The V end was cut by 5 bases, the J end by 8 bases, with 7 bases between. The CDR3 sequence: CASSPRHEQFF. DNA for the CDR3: TGTGCCAGCAGTCCCCGCCATGAGCAGTTCTTC.

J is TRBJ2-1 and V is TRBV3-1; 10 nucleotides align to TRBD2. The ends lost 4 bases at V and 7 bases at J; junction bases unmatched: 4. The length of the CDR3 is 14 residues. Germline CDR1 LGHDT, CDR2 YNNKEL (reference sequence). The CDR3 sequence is CASSPPTSGNEQFF. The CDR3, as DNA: TGTGCCAGCAGCCCTCCGACTAGCGGGAATGAGCAGTTCTTC.

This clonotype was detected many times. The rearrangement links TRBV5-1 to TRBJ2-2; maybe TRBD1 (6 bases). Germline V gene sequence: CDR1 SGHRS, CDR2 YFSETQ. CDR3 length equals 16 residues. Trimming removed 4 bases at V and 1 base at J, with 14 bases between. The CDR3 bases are TGCGCCAGCAGCCCGGGACACCTGGTGAACACCGGGGAGCTGTTTTTT. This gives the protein CASSPGHLVNTGELFF.

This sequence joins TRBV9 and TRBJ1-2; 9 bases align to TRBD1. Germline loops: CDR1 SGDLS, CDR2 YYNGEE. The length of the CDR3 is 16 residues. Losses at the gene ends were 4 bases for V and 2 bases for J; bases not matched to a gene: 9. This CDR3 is CASSTRETGGNYGYTF. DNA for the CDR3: TGTGCCAGCAGCACCCGAGAGACAGGGGGAAACTATGGCTACACCTTC. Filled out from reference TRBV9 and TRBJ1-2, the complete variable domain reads DSGVTQTPKHLITATGQRVTLRCSPRSGDLSVYWYQQSLDQGLQFLIQYYNGEERAKGNILERFSAQQFPDLHSELNLSSLELGDSALYFCASSTRETGGNYGYTFGSGTRLTVV.

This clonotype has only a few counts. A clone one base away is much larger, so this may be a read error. The CDR3, as DNA: TGTGCCAGCAGCTTGAGTCAAGGGGCGCTGTTTTTT. This gives the protein CASSLSQGALFF. The rearrangement uses TRBV11-2 and TRBJ2-2, with a weak D call TRBD1 (5 bases). In germline, CDR1 is SGHAT, CDR2 FQNNGV. The CDR3 consists of 12 residues.

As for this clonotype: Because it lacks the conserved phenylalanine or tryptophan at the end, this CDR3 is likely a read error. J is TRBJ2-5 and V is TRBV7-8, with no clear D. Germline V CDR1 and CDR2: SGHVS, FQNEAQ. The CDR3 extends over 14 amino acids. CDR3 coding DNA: TGTGCCAGCAGCCTCAATGGCCTAAGAGAGACTCAGTACCTC. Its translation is CASSLNGLRETQYL.

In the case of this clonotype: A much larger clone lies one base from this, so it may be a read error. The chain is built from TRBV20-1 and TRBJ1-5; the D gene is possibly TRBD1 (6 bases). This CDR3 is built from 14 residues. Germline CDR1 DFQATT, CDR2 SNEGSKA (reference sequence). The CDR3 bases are TGCAGTGCTAGAGAGGGGGCGAGCAATCCGCCCCAGCATTTT. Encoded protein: CSAREGASNPPQHF.